The 5 T cell receptor beta chains below all came from one sample that was sequenced in a study of T cell responses to AZD1222 COVID-19 vaccine. Sequencing was performed with immunoSEQ multiplex PCR; in TCRdb, only in-frame clones are kept and a portion is missing. The table shows 130,000 or so clones, with roughly 93% occurring only once. The source material was peripheral blood, sampled on day 0 of AZD1222 vaccination. The receptor set was obtained from an adult in good health.

The rearrangement uses TRBV5-1 and TRBJ2-2, with 8 nucleotides matching TRBD1. Trimming removed 4 bases from V and 0 bases from J; junction bases left unmatched: 17. The CDR3 consists of 20 residues. Germline V CDR1 and CDR2: SGHRS, YFSETQ. CDR3 sequence (DNA): TGCGCCAGCAGCCACCCCGGACAGGGCTTTAGCGGTTCGAACACCGGGGAGCTGTTTTTT. Protein: CASSHPGQGFSGSNTGELFF.

This clone was detected once. V gene TRBV11-2 combines with J gene TRBJ1-1, with D possibly matching TRBD1 (5 bases). This CDR3 region has 17 residues. Germline V gene data show CDR1 as SGHAT and CDR2 as FQNNGV. V was pared by 4 bases and J by 2 bases, with 20 bases between. The chain's CDR3 is CASSSPAYRDRNTEAFF. CDR3 bases: TGTGCCAGCAGCTCTCCCGCTTACCGGGACCGAAACACTGAAGCTTTCTTT.

The genes are TRBV10-1 and TRBJ2-7; D is unresolved. Germline assignment: CDR1 WNHNN and CDR2 SYGVQD (reference sequence). The V end was cut by 3 bases, the J end by 4 bases, with 13 bases between. The CDR3 extends over 14 amino acids. The CDR3 nucleotides read TGCGCCAGCAGTGATTGCCAGGAGCCTTACGAGCAGTACTTC. Amino acid sequence: CASSDCQEPYEQYF.

This chain joins TRBV6-4 and TRBJ2-1; TRBD2 aligns across 15 bases. V lost 7 bases to trimming and J lost 9 bases; unmatched junction nucleotides: 7. Germline values: CDR1 MRHNA, CDR2 SNTAGT. This CDR3 is built from 15 residues. DNA for the CDR3: TGTGCCAGCACCCCCGGACTAGCGGGAGGGTCTGAGCAGTTCTTC. This encodes CASTPGLAGGSEQFF.

This clone was counted once. The chain joins TRBV5-4 to TRBJ1-2, with a weak D call TRBD1 (6 bases). This CDR3 has 15 amino acids. Germline V gene sequence: CDR1 SGHNT, CDR2 YYREEE (reference sequence). Trimming pared 4 bases from V and 1 base from J, leaving 14 bases between. CDR3 sequence (DNA): TGTGCCAGCAGCCCGGGGGCAGACGTTAACTATGGCTACACCTTC. Its translation is CASSPGADVNYGYTF.